The clone carrying this T cell receptor (beta chain) appeared many times. Antigen specificity is unknown. The same CDR3 is also encoded by other DNA sequences in this sample. The sample is drawn from a study of metastatic and nonmetastatic thyroid tumors. At the level of the study: For malignant and benign thyroid patients, tumor or nodule tissue and blood were the sources whose repertoires were compared.

Findings and limits, study-wide: Reported TCR beta diversity, measured in blood and tumor, was significantly higher for malignant thyroid tumors than for benign nodules.

Until they underwent thyroid surgery, no patient had received any treatment. In the original analysis: It was from CDR3 differences across clinicopathological groups that a distant-metastasis classifier for papillary thyroid cancer was built. TCRdb re-analyzed the PCR reads using MiXCR. The authors' filters were not applied to this entry. The table records 25,000 to 30,000 clones, about 22% of them present only once. The source is a female donor with papillary thyroid cancer or a benign thyroid nodule (not recorded which). Some clones in this sample may be carry-over from other donors' samples. Sequenced sample: blood.

The CDR3 protein is CSGAGLGQETQYF. The CDR3, as DNA: TGCAGTGGAGCAGGGTTAGGCCAAGAGACCCAGTACTTC. The rearrangement joins TRBV20-1 to TRBJ2-5; a weak D match, TRBD1 (5 bases). Trimming removed 7 bases from V and 1 base from J, with 13 bases in between. The CDR3 is 13 residues long. The germline V gene has CDR1 DFQATT and CDR2 SNEGSKA (reference sequence).